This T cell receptor (beta chain) was sequenced during a study of blood T cell repertoires in COVID-19. Across the whole study: COVID-19 samples collected from the United States, Italy and Spain covered acute and convalescent phases. PBMCs, B-cell-depleted T cells, or T cells were the source of the cDNA or gDNA that made up the material.

CDR3 length equals 13 residues. The ends were cut back, 2 bases at V and 5 bases at J, with 11 bases in the middle. The germline CDR1 and CDR2 sequences are GTSNPN and SVGIG (reference sequence). Per the authors' pipeline: Reference gene primer amplification yielded estimated nucleated cell counts. Assay: immunoSEQ multiplex PCR; the TCRdb copy retains only in-frame clones and omits some. V and J calls plus clone size are reproduced from that table; the DNA served to infer D and trimming. The table lists about 130,000 clones, approximately 84% of them singletons, with about 13% in the top ten. The rearrangement joins TRBV30 to TRBJ2-3; possibly TRBD2 for D (7 bases). Material for sequencing was peripheral blood. The clonotype originates from a human donor in a cohort sampled during active COVID-19. The CDR3 sequence is CAWSTGGQDTQYF. CDR3 in DNA: TGTGCCTGGAGTACCGGGGGGCAAGATACGCAGTATTTT.